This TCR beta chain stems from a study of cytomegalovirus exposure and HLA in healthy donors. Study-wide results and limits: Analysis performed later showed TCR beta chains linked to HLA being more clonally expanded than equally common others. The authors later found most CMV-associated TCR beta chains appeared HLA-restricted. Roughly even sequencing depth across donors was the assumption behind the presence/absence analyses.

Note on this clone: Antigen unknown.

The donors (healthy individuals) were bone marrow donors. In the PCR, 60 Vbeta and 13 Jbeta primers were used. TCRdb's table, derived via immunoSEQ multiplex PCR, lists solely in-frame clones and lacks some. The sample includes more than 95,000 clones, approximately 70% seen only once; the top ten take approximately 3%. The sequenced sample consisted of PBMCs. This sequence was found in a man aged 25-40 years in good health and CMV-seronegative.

The CDR3 loop is CASSPPPGNEQFF. In DNA, the CDR3 is TGTGCCAGCTCACCACCCCCGGGCAATGAGCAGTTCTTC. The chain has TRBV18 and TRBJ2-1; D is unresolved. The V end lost 0 bases, the J end lost 6 bases, and 6 bases lay between the germline ends. The CDR3 sequence is 13 residues long. Germline V gene sequence: CDR1 KGHSH, CDR2 LQKENI.